Listed below are T cell receptor beta chains from one sample, sequenced in a study of radiotherapy plus CTLA-4 blockade in lung cancer. Sequencing was performed with immunoSEQ multiplex PCR; in TCRdb, only in-frame clones are kept and a portion is missing. The table shows 85,000 to 90,000 clones, with around 84% occurring only once. Sequences were derived from peripheral blood, sampled from a patient treated with radiotherapy plus ipilimumab. Receptor source: a human donor with non-small cell lung cancer that progressed on radiotherapy plus ipilimumab. The CDR3 runs from the conserved cysteine through the conserved F or W. Clone size is stated in some rows and not others, as once, few, many or a class when expanded.

j_gene	abundance	v_gene	CDR3aa
TRBJ2-1	.	TRBV9	CASSVRGQEQFF
TRBJ2-7	.	TRBV27	CASSSPGTGGSWEQYF
TRBJ2-5	.	TRBV7-6	CASSLAQGETQYF
TRBJ2-5	.	TRBV7-9	CASSTRTGSETQYF
TRBJ2-7	.	TRBV7-2	CASSLDRNYEQYF
TRBJ2-1	.	TRBV5-4	CASSSGGALNEQFF
TRBJ1-2	.	TRBV4-3	CASSPGGGANYGYTF
TRBJ2-5	.	TRBV7-9	CASSLGGGETQYF
TRBJ2-7	.	TRBV6-5	CASSYSNGLGAYEQYF
TRBJ2-5	.	TRBV30	CAWSEKNKRETQYF
TRBJ1-1	.	TRBV18	CASSPPLRLRGSEAFF
TRBJ2-3	.	TRBV9	CASSISFPRTDTQYF
TRBJ1-2	.	TRBV6-5	CASSNRQGRGYTF
TRBJ2-1	.	TRBV10-3	CAIGAQGSSNEQFF
TRBJ2-1	.	TRBV4-1	CASSQGNSYNEQFF
TRBJ1-5	.	TRBV30	CAWGTTWGQPQHF
TRBJ2-3	.	TRBV7-6	CASSPGASGGPSTDTQYF
TRBJ1-5	.	TRBV10-3	CAISESGQGNQPQHF
TRBJ2-7	.	TRBV9	CASSANPGQGSYEQYF
TRBJ1-2	.	TRBV9	CASSVGEVGYTF
TRBJ2-1	.	TRBV1	CTSSQAGGLAGGIEQFF
TRBJ2-1	.	TRBV4-2	CASSQERGLGSRWIF
TRBJ1-2	.	TRBV12-5	CASGLFPNNYGYTF
TRBJ2-7	once	TRBV18	CASSPSYSSYEQYF
TRBJ2-7	.	TRBV7-2	CASSLHGNEQYF
TRBJ1-4	.	TRBV4-2	CASSSRQGSGKLFF
TRBJ2-5	.	TRBV5-6	CASSFGGAYQETQYF
TRBJ1-4	.	TRBV7-9	CASRRGNEKLFF
TRBJ2-1	once	TRBV7-9	CASSDQLLGEQFF
TRBJ2-7	.	TRBV27	CASSLYGTSGRALSYEQYF
TRBJ1-5	once	TRBV18	CASSLGTGGNQPQHF
TRBJ2-7	.	TRBV2	CASSPLNDEQYF
TRBJ2-7	few	TRBV6-5	CASSYSGGGSAYEQYF
TRBJ2-7	few	TRBV28	CASRTGHAVSYEQYF
TRBJ1-2	.	TRBV14	CASSQARTGGGGYTF
TRBJ2-7	.	TRBV19	CASSKRQGGSYEQYF
TRBJ1-5	once	TRBV7-2	CASSPVASANQPQHF
TRBJ1-2	.	TRBV19	CASSMGLTGLYGYTF
TRBJ2-3	.	TRBV29-1	CSVGDRTQYF
TRBJ2-5	.	TRBV15	CATSRGEGRETQYF
TRBJ1-2	.	TRBV2	CASSELGLGGYTF
TRBJ2-1	.	TRBV4-3	CASSQAGGGGEQFF
TRBJ2-3	.	TRBV10-3	CAISLAGADTQYF
TRBJ1-2	.	TRBV7-9	CASSLGPEGGYTF
TRBJ2-7	.	TRBV9	CASSVGDGGNYEQYF
TRBJ1-1	.	TRBV15	CATSKQGVNTEAFF
TRBJ1-2	.	TRBV6-5	CASSPTNYGYTF
TRBJ2-1	.	TRBV7-9	CASSPGTSLAVDEQFF
TRBJ1-2	.	TRBV10-3	CAVRTIIDYGYTF
TRBJ1-2	.	TRBV2	CASSDTTGTYGYTF
TRBJ2-7	.	TRBV6-1	CASSESWTSYEQYF
TRBJ1-1	.	TRBV18	CASSPGRGTEAFF
TRBJ1-6	.	TRBV9	CASSVRNYNSPLHF
TRBJ1-2	.	TRBV9	CASSVVPASYGYTF
TRBJ1-6	.	TRBV6-6	CASSPRPTVPLHF
TRBJ1-1	.	TRBV6-1	CASSEGATGTAFF
TRBJ2-7	once	TRBV9	CASSESPGGLGEQYF
TRBJ1-1	once	TRBV5-1	CASSLGDTEAFF
TRBJ2-3	.	TRBV5-5	CASSWQAPLTDTQYF
TRBJ2-7	.	TRBV5-6	CASSLVQGYSYEQYF